This T cell receptor beta chain originates from a study of human T cells and chemical hapten exposure. CDR1 and CDR2 from the germline V gene are DFQATT and SNEGSKA (reference sequence). The J segment lost 8 bases and the V segment lost 6 bases, leaving 9 bases of the junction unmatched. The CDR3 is 14 residues long. Ten or more counts support this clonotype. Each cDNA molecule in the library carried unique molecular identifiers. From the RACE reads, TCRdb called clonotypes with MiXCR, one entry per CDR3 protein. Among roughly 38,000 distinct CDR3 sequences listed, around 3.8% were seen once. Stated time point: patch test 1, 2 weeks after DPC sensitization. Treatment described: therapeutic diphenylcyclopropenone sensitization with weekly scalp DPC. Unfractionated whole blood yielded total RNA.

Sequenced here: whole blood, sampled in connection with sensitization to the hapten diphenylcyclopropenone (DPC). The chain recombines TRBV20-1 with TRBJ1-4; 10 nucleotides align to TRBD1. The source is a man aged 45 to 65 with alopecia areata. Some clones in this sample may be carry-over from other donors' samples. The CDR3 DNA reads TGCAGTGCCTGGACAGGGGGATTAACCGAAAAACTGTTTTTT. Protein: CSAWTGGLTEKLFF.